The text below deals with one T cell receptor (beta chain). Its specificity is not known. Germline CDR1 reads SQVTM; CDR2 reads ANQGSEA. The V end lost 2 bases, the J end lost 0 bases, and 11 bases lay between the germline ends. The CDR3 contains 14 residues. TCRdb analysed the reads with MiXCR anew, one entry per CDR3 protein. The sample yields about 920,000 distinct CDR3 sequences, more than 25% seen once. This record comes from a study of T cell repertoires in cytomegalovirus infection. Study-level points and caveats: The response measured ex vivo was dominated by TCR beta clonotypes (HLA-C-restricted and CMV-specific). Carriers of CMV and the relevant HLA type were discriminated by public TCR beta frequency.

The sample in question was cultured CD8+ T cells from PBMCs, obtained from culture after CMV antigen stimulation. The TCR comes from a human donor in good health (CMV status not recorded). Some clones in this sample may be carry-over from other donors' samples. The genes are TRBV29-1 and TRBJ2-7, with D perhaps matching TRBD1 or TRBD2 (5 bases each). The CDR3 is CSVESGTGSYEQYF. CDR3 in DNA: TGCAGCGTTGAATCCGGGACGGGCTCCTACGAGCAGTACTTC.